This TCR beta chain was sequenced for a study of cytomegalovirus exposure and HLA in healthy donors. CDR1 and CDR2 from the germline V gene are MNHEY and SVGAGI. This CDR3 has 13 residues. V lost 6 bases and J lost 2, with 11 bases in between. PCR used 60 Vbeta primers and 13 Jbeta primers. The assay was immunoSEQ multiplex PCR, and TCRdb's table has in-frame clones only and misses some. Among under 300,000 clones, roughly 85% were seen once, and the ten largest hold around 3.7%. Only a few counts were recorded for this clone. The chain links TRBV6-5 to TRBJ2-7; tentative D call: TRBD2 (5 bases). The source is a man aged 35-49 years in good health and CMV-seropositive. The sample taken for sequencing was PBMCs. CDR3 DNA: TGTGCCAGCAGCCACCCTAGCACCTACGAGCAGTACTTC. Translating it yields CASSHPSTYEQYF.